This T cell receptor (beta chain) was sequenced during a study of long-term antiretroviral therapy in people with HIV. General study findings and limits: For ART adherence, viral resistance and therapy changes, no data were available. Dominant in the repertoire at all time points were clones expanded before ART. It was observed that HIV repertoires exhibited narrower CDR3 length ranges than controls.

None of the participants with HIV were treated outside the United States. For this clone: Its specificity is unknown.

With survey level as its setting, the immunoSEQ assay was v3.0. Clones were read by immunoSEQ multiplex PCR, and TCRdb kept only the in-frame ones, dropping some. The sample contains 20,000 to 30,000 clones, about 80% of which appear only once. Deletions cut 6 bases from V and 0 bases from J, with 13 bases between. Germline values: CDR1 MNHEY, CDR2 SVGAGI. This CDR3 has 15 residues. This clonotype was sampled from a woman aged 40 to 50 with HIV. V gene TRBV6-5 combines with J gene TRBJ2-3; a possible D gene is TRBD1 (5 bases). This sample comprised unsorted PBMCs, obtained 1.2 years after starting antiretroviral therapy. The CDR3 nucleotides read TGTGCCAGCAGACGACAGCCTCCTAGCACAGATACGCAGTATTTT. Translated: CASRRQPPSTDTQYF.